This TCR beta chain came from a study of response to subunit inactivated influenza vaccine. Findings and caveats of the study: The authors suggested that every seasonal influenza vaccination recruits few new T cells.

Using its own MiXCR run on the RT-PCR reads, TCRdb lists one record per CDR3 protein. The data show about 650,000 distinct CDR3 sequences, around 13% seen once. With respect to this clonotype: What it binds is not known.

Germline V gene sequence: CDR1 LNHNV, CDR2 YYDKDF (reference sequence). Trimming shortened V by 0 bases and J by 7 bases, and 12 bases separated the two germline ends. The CDR3 sequence is 15 residues long. The sample was PBMCs from blood, taken less than 15 days before vaccination. The chain is built from TRBV15 and TRBJ1-4; possibly TRBD1 for D (6 bases). The receptor comes from a man in his forties or fifties who received an inactivated influenza vaccine. This CDR3 is CATSRDLGHSEKLFF. In DNA, the CDR3 is TGTGCCACCAGCAGAGATCTGGGACATAGTGAAAAACTGTTTTTT.